The clone carrying this T cell receptor beta chain was found a few times. Its antigen is still unknown. This sample stems from a study of T-cell memory formation after mild COVID-19. Study results and caveats: Contracting CD8+ clones were enriched in EMRA, CD4+ mainly in CM and EM. Contracting clones, day 15 to 85, had balanced CD4/CD8, and later expanders favored CD4+.

Using its own MiXCR run on the 5' RACE reads, TCRdb lists one record per CDR3 protein. Of hundreds of thousands of distinct CDR3 sequences listed, over 25% are singletons. Sample: PBMCs or a T cell subset sorted from them (not recorded which). This TCR was recovered from an adult woman who had mild COVID-19 (a few samples of this study predate the infection). Cell type and time point are not known.

DNA for the CDR3: TGTGCCAGCAGTGGCAGGGGGCCCGGGGAGCTGTTTTTT. Protein sequence: CASSGRGPGELFF. The chain employs TRBV5-4 and TRBJ2-2; TRBD1 aligns across 8 bases. Per the germline V gene, CDR1 is SGHNT and CDR2 is YYREEE (reference sequence). The CDR3 has 13 residues. V shed 5 bases and J 6 bases; nucleotides not matched to a gene: 3.